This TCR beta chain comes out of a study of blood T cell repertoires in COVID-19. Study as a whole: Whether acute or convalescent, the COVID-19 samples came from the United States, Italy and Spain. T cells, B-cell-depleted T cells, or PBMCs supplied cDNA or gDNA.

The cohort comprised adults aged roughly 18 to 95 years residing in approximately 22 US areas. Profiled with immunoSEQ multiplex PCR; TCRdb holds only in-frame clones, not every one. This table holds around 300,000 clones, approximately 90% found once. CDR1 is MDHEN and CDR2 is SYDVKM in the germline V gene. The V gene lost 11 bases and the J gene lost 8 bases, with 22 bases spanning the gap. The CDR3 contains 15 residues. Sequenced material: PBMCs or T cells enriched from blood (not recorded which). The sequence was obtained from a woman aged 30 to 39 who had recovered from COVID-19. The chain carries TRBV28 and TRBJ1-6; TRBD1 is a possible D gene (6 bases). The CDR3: CAWGLAGPPHSPLHF. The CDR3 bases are TGTGCCTGGGGGCTTGCTGGCCCCCCCCATTCACCCCTCCACTTT.